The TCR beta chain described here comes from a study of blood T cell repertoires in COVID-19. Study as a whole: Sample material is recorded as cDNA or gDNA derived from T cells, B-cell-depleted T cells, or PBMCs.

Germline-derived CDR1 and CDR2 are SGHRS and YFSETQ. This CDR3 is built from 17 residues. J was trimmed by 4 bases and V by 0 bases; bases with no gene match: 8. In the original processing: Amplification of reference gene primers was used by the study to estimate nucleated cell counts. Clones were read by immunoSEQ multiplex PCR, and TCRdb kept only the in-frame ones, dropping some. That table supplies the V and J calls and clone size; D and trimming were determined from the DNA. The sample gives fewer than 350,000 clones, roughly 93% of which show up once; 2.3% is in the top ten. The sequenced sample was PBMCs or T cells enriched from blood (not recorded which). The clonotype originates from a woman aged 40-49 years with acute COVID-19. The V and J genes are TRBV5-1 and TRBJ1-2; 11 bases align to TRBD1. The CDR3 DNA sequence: TGCGCCAGCAGCTTGGTGTCCGGGACAGGGGGATTCTATGGCTACACCTTC. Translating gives CASSLVSGTGGFYGYTF.